This TCR beta chain is drawn from a study of T-cell reconstitution after alpha-beta-depleted transplantation in children. Study-wide results and caveats: Surviving recipient cells, namely T cells and thymic progenitors, were the source of high day-60 TCRbeta diversity in some patients.

Trimming at V came to 2 bases and at J to 8 bases, leaving 12 bases not matched to a gene. The CDR3 length is 16 residues. CDR1 is SGHTA, CDR2 FQGTGA, per germline. Unique molecular identifiers were built into the TCRbeta library. TCRdb independently ran MiXCR on the PCR reads; one entry per CDR3 protein. Of about 440,000 distinct CDR3 sequences in the sample, roughly 43% were seen once. This clonotype was seen many times. Its target is not known. This TCR was recovered from a girl aged 2 to 9 with aplastic anemia, due to receive a stem cell transplant. This material consisted of PBMCs, taken before TCRalphabeta/CD19-depleted stem cell transplant. The chain is built from TRBV7-3 and TRBJ2-1; 7 positions match TRBD2. The CDR3 region has the DNA TGTGCCAGCAGCTTATGGGGGAGGGCCTCAGGGCATGAGCAGTTCTTC. Encoded protein: CASSLWGRASGHEQFF.